The next 2 T cell receptor beta chains were all read from a single sample in a study of T cells in Graves' hyperthyroidism and ophthalmopathy. TCR beta CDR3 regions were amplified from RNA transcripts. When the TCR CDR3 underwent first-round RT-PCR, the HTBI primer set was used. TCRdb used MiXCR to reprocess the multiplex PCR reads, holding one entry per CDR3 protein. This sample has roughly 720,000 distinct CDR3 sequences, with approximately 15% found just once. Sequencing used blood. The origin of the receptors is a man aged 50 or older with Graves' hyperthyroidism.

The chain couples TRBV2 to TRBJ2-3; TRBD2 matches at 11 bases. CDR3 length: 14 residues. J lost 5 bases, V lost 6 bases, and 4 bases had no gene match. CDR1 SNHLY and CDR2 FYNNEI come from the germline V gene. The chain's CDR3 is CASRVGTSGDTQYF. The DNA of the CDR3 is TGTGCCAGCAGGGTCGGGACTAGCGGAGATACGCAGTATTTT.

V is TRBV4-1 and J is TRBJ1-5, with 7 bases aligning to TRBD1. V shed 6 bases, J shed 0 bases, and the junction held 5 bases outside the gene matches. Germline values: CDR1 MGHRA, CDR2 YSYEKL. The CDR3 length is 15 residues. CDR3 loop: CASRATGTSNQPQHF. CDR3 in DNA: TGCGCCAGCAGGGCGACAGGGACTAGCAATCAGCCCCAGCATTTT.